The rows below give T cell receptor beta chains drawn from one sample of a study of identical twins. Using its own MiXCR run on the 5' RACE reads, TCRdb lists one record per CDR3 protein. The sample holds about 150,000 distinct CDR3 sequences, roughly 3.5% seen once. The sample consisted of memory T cells sorted from blood. The source is a man younger than 35 in good health. Each CDR3 is given with its conserved first and last residue. D genes are given only for firm matches. Sizes are listed as once, few or many counts, or a class when the clone is expanded.

.,many,TRBV9,TRBJ2-7,CASSPRGTSRHEQYF,TGTGCCAGCTCCCCCCGCGGGACCTCCAGGCACGAGCAGTACTTC
.,many,TRBV20-1,TRBJ2-2,CSARDWTGDLPLEGELFF,TGCAGTGCTAGAGATTGGACGGGAGATCTCCCCCTTGAGGGGGAGCTGTTTTTT
.,many,TRBV3-1,TRBJ2-1,CASSSATRRQTYNEQFF,TGTGCCAGCAGCTCCGCCACCCGGAGGCAAACCTACAATGAGCAGTTCTTC
.,many,TRBV5-1,TRBJ2-2,CASSPSRGGPGELFF,TGCGCCAGCAGCCCATCTAGGGGGGGCCCCGGGGAGCTGTTTTTT
.,many,TRBV9,TRBJ2-2,CASSVVLGPTGELFF,TGTGCCAGCAGCGTAGTTTTGGGGCCCACCGGGGAGCTGTTTTTT
.,many,TRBV7-9,TRBJ2-7,CASSEAPYEQYF,TGTGCCAGCAGCGAGGCCCCCTACGAGCAGTACTTC
.,many,TRBV6-1,TRBJ2-6,CASSEENTSGANVLTF,TGTGCCAGCAGTGAGGAAAACACCTCTGGGGCCAACGTCCTGACTTTC
.,many,TRBV7-2,TRBJ2-7,CASSSRRAQEQYF,TGTGCCAGCAGCTCCCGGAGGGCCCAAGAGCAGTACTTC
TRBD1,many,TRBV7-8,TRBJ2-5,CASSSGQKKNF,TGTGCCAGCAGCTCGGGACAGAAGAAAAACTTC
.,many,TRBV28,TRBJ2-6,CASREITGPGANVLTF,TGTGCCAGCAGAGAGATTACAGGGCCTGGGGCCAACGTCCTGACTTTC
.,many,TRBV29-1,TRBJ2-3,CSARPGTSLDTQYF,TGCAGCGCTCGTCCCGGGACTTCCCTAGATACGCAGTATTTT